This entry describes one T cell receptor beta chain. The antigen remains undetermined. This sample was taken from a study of CD8 T cells in Susac syndrome. Negative magnetic isolation gave CD8+ and CD4+ cells; FACS enriched CD8+ TEMRA. Study conclusions and caveats: Roughly 5 Susac-specific public clones appeared in CD8+ TEMRA repertoires, and sixteen in total CD8+ repertoires.

The RNA input was about 0.5 to 1 ug, and it was reverse transcribed with random hexamers. TCRdb called the immunoSEQ multiplex PCR reads again in MiXCR, with one record for every CDR3 protein. The sample holds 92,000 or so distinct CDR3 sequences, 96% seen once. The sequenced material came from CD8+ T cells from PBMCs. The source of this sequence is a human donor with Susac syndrome.

The CDR3 DNA is TGTGCCAGTAGTATTTCCCGCCGGACCTATAGCAATCAGCCCCAGCATTTT. Its translation is CASSISRRTYSNQPQHF. The chain recombines TRBV19 with TRBJ1-5; D gene ambiguous. CDR3 length: 17 residues. V lost 3 bases, J lost 0 bases, and 15 bases lay in between. The germline CDR1 and CDR2 sequences are LNHDA and SQIVND (reference sequence).